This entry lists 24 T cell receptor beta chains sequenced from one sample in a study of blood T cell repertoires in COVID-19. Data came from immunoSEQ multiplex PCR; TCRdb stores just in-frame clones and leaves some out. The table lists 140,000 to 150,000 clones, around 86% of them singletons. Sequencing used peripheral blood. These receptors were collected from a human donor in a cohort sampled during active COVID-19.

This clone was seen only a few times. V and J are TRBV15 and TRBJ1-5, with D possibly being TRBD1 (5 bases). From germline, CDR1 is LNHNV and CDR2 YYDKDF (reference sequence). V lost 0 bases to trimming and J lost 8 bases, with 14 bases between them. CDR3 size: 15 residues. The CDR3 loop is CATSRDGSEGEPQHF. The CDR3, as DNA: TGTGCCACCAGCAGAGATGGATCAGAAGGGGAGCCCCAGCATTTT.

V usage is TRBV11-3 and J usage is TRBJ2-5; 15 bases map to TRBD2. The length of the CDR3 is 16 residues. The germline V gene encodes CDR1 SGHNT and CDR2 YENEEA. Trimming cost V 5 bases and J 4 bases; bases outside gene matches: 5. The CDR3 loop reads CASSTGTSGRPETQYF. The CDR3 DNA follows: TGTGCCAGCAGCACCGGGACTAGCGGGAGGCCAGAGACCCAGTACTTC.

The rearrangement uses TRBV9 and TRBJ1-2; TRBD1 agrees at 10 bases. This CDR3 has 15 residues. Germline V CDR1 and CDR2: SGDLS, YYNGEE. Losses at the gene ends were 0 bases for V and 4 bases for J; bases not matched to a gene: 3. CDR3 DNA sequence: TGTGCCAGCAGCGTAGGGGGACAGGGGTTCTATGGCTACACCTTC. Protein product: CASSVGGQGFYGYTF. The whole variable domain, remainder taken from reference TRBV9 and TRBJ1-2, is DSGVTQTPKHLITATGQRVTLRCSPRSGDLSVYWYQQSLDQGLQFLIQYYNGEERAKGNILERFSAQQFPDLHSELNLSSLELGDSALYFCASSVGGQGFYGYTFGSGTRLTVV.

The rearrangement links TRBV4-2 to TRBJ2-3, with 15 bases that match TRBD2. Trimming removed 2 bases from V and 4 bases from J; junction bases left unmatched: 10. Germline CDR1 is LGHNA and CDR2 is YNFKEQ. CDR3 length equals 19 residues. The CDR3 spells CASSQPPRRTSGRADTQYF. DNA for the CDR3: TGTGCCAGCAGCCAACCCCCCCGGAGGACTAGCGGGAGGGCAGATACGCAGTATTTT.

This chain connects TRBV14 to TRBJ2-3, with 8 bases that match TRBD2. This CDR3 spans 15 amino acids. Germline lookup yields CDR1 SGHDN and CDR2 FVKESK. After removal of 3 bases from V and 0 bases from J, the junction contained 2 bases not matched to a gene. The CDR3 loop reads CASSHSSGSTDTQYF. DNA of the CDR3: TGTGCCAGCAGCCATTCTAGCGGGAGCACAGATACGCAGTATTTT.

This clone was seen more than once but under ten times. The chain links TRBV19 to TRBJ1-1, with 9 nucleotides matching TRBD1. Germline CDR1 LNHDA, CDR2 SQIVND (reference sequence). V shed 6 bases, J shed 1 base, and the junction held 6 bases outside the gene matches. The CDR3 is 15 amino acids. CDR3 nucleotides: TGTGCCAGTAGACAGGGGGCGTTCGGGAACACTGAAGCTTTCTTT. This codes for CASRQGAFGNTEAFF.

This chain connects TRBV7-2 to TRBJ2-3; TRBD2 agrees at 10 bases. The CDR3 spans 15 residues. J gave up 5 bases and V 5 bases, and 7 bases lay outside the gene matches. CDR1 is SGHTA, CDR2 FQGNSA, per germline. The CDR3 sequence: CASSDQREGVDTQYF. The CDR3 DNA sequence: TGTGCCAGCAGCGACCAGCGGGAGGGTGTAGATACGCAGTATTTT.

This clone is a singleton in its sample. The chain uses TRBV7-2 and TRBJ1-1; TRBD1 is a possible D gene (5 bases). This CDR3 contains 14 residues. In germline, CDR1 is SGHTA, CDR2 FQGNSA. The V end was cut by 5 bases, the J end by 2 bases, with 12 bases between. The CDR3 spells CASSPRQFNTEAFF. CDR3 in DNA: TGTGCCAGCAGCCCCAGACAGTTTAACACTGAAGCTTTCTTT.

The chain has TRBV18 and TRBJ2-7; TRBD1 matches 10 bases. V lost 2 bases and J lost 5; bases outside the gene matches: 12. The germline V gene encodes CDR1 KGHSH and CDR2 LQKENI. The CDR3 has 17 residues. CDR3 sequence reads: CASSPGMTGTGDDEQYF. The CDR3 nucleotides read TGTGCCAGCTCACCAGGGATGACCGGGACAGGGGACGACGAGCAGTACTTC.

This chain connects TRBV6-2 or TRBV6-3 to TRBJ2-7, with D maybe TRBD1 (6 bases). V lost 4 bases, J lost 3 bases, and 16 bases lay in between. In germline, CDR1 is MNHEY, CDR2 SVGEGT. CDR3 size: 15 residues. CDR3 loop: CASSSLGGTSYEQYF. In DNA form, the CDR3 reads TGTGCCAGCAGTTCCCTAGGGGGAACGAGCTACGAGCAGTACTTC.

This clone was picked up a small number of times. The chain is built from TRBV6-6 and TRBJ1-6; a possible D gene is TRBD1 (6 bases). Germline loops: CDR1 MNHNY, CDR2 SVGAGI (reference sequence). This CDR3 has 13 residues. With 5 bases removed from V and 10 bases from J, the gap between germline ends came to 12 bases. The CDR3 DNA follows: TGTGCCAGCAGTACTACAGGGATCTCACCCCTCCACTTT. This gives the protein CASSTTGISPLHF.

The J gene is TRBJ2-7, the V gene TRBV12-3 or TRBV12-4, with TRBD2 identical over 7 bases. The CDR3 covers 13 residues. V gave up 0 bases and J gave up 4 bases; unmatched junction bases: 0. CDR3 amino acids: CASSLAGGYEQYF. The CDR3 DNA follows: TGTGCCAGCAGTTTAGCGGGGGGGTACGAGCAGTACTTC.

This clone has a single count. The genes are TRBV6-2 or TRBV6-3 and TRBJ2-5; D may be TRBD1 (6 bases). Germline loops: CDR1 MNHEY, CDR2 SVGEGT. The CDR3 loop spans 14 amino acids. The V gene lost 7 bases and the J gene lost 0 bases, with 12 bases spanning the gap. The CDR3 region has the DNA TGTGCCAGCATCCCAACAGGGTACCAAGAGACCCAGTACTTC. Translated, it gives CASIPTGYQETQYF.

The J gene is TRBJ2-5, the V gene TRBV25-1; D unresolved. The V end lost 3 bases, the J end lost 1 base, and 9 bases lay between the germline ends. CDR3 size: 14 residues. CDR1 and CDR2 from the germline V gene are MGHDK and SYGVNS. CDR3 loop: CASSDYPFQETQYF. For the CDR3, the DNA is TGTGCCAGCAGTGACTACCCCTTCCAAGAGACCCAGTACTTC.

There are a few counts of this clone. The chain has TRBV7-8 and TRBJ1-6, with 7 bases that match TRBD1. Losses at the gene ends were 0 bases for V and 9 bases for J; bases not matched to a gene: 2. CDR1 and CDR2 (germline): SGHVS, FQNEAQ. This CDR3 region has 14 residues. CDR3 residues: CASSLAGGPSPLHF. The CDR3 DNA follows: TGTGCCAGCAGCTTAGCAGGGGGCCCTTCACCCCTCCACTTT.

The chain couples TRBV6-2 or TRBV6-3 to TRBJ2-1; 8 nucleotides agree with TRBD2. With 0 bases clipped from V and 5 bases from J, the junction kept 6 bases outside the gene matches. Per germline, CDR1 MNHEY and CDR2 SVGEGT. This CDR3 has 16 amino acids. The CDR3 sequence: CASSYSLAGLNNEQFF. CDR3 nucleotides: TGTGCCAGCAGTTACTCCCTAGCGGGTCTCAACAATGAGCAGTTCTTC.

In nucleotides, the CDR3 is TGTGCCAGCAGTTTGTCTAGCGGGAGTCGTGAGCAGTTCTTC. Protein product: CASSLSSGSREQFF. This chain connects TRBV28 to TRBJ2-1, with 10 bases matching TRBD2. The CDR3 loop spans 14 amino acids. The germline CDR1 and CDR2 sequences are MDHEN and SYDVKM. Trimming cost V 3 bases and J 9 bases; bases outside gene matches: 5.

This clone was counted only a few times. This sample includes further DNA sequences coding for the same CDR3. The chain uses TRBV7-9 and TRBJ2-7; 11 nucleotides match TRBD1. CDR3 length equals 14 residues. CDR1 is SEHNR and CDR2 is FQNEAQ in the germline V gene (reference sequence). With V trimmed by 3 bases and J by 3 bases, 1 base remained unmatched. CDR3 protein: CASSFGTGGYEQYF. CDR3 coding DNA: TGTGCCAGCAGCTTTGGGACAGGGGGCTACGAGCAGTACTTC.

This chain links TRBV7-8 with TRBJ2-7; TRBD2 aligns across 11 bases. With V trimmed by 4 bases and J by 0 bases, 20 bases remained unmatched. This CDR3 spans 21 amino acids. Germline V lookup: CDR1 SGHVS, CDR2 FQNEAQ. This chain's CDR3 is CASSSQVGVAGGPPSSYEQYF. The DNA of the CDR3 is TGTGCCAGCAGCTCTCAAGTGGGCGTAGCGGGAGGGCCGCCAAGCTCCTACGAGCAGTACTTC.

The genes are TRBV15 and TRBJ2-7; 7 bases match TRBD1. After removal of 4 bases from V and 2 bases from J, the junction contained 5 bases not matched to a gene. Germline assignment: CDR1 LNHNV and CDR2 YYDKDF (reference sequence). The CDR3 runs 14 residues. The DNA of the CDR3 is TGTGCCACCAGCACACGACAGGGTCCCTACGAGCAGTACTTC. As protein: CATSTRQGPYEQYF.

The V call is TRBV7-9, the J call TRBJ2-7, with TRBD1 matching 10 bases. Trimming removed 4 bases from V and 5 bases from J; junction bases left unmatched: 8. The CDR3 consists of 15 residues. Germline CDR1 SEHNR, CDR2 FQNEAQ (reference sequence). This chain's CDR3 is CASSSSGTGVHEQYF. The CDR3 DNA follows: TGTGCCAGCAGCTCCTCCGGGACAGGGGTGCACGAGCAGTACTTC.

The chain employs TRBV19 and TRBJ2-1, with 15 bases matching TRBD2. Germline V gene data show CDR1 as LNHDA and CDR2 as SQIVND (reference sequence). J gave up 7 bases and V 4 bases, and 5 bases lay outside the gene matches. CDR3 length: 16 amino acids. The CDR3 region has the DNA TGTGCCAGTAGTACCCGGACTAGCGGGAGGGAGAATGAGCAGTTCTTC. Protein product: CASSTRTSGRENEQFF.

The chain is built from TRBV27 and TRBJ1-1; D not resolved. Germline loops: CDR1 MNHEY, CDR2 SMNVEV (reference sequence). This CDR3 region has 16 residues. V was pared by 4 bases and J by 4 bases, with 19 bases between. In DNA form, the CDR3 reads TGTGCCAGCAGTTCCCTGCCCCGGGTGTCGGGCACTGAAGCTTTCTTT. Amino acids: CASSSLPRVSGTEAFF.

The CDR3 region is CASSLGITGQTRYGYTF. The CDR3 coding sequence is TGCGCCAGCAGCTTGGGGATCACAGGACAAACTCGCTATGGCTACACCTTC. The chain employs TRBV5-1 and TRBJ1-2; tentatively, D is TRBD1 (5 bases). Trimming shortened V by 0 bases and J by 4 bases, and 19 bases separated the two germline ends. This CDR3 comprises 17 residues. Germline assignment: CDR1 SGHRS and CDR2 YFSETQ.